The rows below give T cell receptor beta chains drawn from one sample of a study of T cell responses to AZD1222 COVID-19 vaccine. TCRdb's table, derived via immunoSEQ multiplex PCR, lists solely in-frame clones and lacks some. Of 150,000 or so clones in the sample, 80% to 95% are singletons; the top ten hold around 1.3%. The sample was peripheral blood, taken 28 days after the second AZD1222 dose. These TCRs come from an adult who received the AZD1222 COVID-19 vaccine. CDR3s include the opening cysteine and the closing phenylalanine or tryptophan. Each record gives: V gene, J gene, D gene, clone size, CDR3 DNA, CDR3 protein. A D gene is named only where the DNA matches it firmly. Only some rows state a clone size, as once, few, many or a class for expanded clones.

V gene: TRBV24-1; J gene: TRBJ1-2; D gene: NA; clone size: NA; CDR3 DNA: TGTGCCACCAGTGATGGGACGGACTATGGCTACACCTTC; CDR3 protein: CATSDGTDYGYTF
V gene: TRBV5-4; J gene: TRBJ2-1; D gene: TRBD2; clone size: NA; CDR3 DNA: TGTGCCAGCAGCCAACAAAAGACTAGCGAAAACAATGAGCAGTTCTTC; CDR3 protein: CASSQQKTSENNEQFF
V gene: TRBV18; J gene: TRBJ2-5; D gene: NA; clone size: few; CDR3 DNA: TGTGCCAGCTCGGAGGAGAGGGAGACCCAGTACTTC; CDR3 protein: CASSEERETQYF
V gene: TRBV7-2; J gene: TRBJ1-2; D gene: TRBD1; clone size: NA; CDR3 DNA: TGTGCCAGCAGCTTAGGTCCTTGGTCGGGACAGGGATGGTACACCTTC; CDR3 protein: CASSLGPWSGQGWYTF
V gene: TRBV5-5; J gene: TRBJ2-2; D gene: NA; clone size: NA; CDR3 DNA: TGTGCCAGCAGCCGTATAACAGTCACCGGGGAGCTGTTTTTT; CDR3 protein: CASSRITVTGELFF
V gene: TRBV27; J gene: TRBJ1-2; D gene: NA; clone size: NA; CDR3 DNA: TGTGCCAGCAGCTGGGGTTCTAACTATGGCTACACCTTC; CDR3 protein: CASSWGSNYGYTF
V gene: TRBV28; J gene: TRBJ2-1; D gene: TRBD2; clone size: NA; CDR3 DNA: TGTGCCAGCACCCTAGCGGGAGGGCCGGGTGAGCAGTTCTTC; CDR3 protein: CASTLAGGPGEQFF
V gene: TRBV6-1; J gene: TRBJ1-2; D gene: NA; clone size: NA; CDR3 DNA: TGTGCCAGCAGTGAAGCGCCCGGCAGGTCAGCCAACTATGGCTACACCTTC; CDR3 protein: CASSEAPGRSANYGYTF
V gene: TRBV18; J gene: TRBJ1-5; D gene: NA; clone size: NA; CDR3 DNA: TGTGCCAGCTCACCGTCCGTGGCAGGCCGAAATCAGCCCCAGCATTTT; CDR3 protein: CASSPSVAGRNQPQHF
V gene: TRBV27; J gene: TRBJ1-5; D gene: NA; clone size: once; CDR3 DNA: TGTGCCAGCAGTTTTCGGGACAGCAATCAGCCCCAGCATTTT; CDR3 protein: CASSFRDSNQPQHF
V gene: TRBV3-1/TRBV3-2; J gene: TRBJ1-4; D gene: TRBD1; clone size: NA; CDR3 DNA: TGTGCCAGCACGTACAGGGGACGAAATGAAAAACTGTTTTTT; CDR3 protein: CASTYRGRNEKLFF
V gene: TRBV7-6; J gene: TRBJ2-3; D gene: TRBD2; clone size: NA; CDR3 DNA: TGTGCCAGCAGCTTGGTTGCGGGGGGCGGGACAGATACGCAGTATTTT; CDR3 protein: CASSLVAGGGTDTQYF
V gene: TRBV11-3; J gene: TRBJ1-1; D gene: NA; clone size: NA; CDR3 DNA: TGTGCCAGCAGCTTAGATTACGACACTGAAGCTTTCTTT; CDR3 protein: CASSLDYDTEAFF
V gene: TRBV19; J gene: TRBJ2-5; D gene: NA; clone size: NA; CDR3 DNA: TGTGCCAGTAGTATAGATGGGGAAGAGACCCAGTACTTC; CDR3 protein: CASSIDGEETQYF
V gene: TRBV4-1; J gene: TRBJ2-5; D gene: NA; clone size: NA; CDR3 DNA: TGCGCCAGCAGCCAAGATCCGCCCAGCGGCCAAGAGACCCAGTACTTC; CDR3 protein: CASSQDPPSGQETQYF
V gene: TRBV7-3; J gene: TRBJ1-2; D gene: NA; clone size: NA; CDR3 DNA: TGTGCCAGCAGCTTAGAGATAAGGAACTTTGGGAAGTACCTGTATGGCTACACCTTC; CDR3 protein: CASSLEIRNFGKYLYGYTF
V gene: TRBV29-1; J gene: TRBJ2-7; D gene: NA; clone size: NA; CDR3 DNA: TGCAGCGTAGGACTTTTGGGGGGCTCCTACGAGCAGTACTTC; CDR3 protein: CSVGLLGGSYEQYF
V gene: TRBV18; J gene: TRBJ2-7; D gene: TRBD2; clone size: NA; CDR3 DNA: TGTGCCAGCTCACCAGGACTAGTAAGCTACGAGCAGTACTTC; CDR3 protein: CASSPGLVSYEQYF
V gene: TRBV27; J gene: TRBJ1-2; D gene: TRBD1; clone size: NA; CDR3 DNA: TGTGCCAGCAGTCGACAGGGGTACTATGGCTACACCTTC; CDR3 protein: CASSRQGYYGYTF
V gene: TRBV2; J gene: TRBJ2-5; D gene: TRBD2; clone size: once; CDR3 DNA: TGTGCCAGCAGCGCCCTCGGGACTAGCGAGCAAGAGACCCAGTACTTC; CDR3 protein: CASSALGTSEQETQYF
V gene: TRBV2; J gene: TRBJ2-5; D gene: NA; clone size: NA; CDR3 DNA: TGTGCCAGCAGTCGACAGGTCCAAGAGACCCAGTACTTC; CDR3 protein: CASSRQVQETQYF
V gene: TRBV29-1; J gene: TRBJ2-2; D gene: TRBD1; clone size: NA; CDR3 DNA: TGCAGCGTTTCAGGGGGCGCCGGCACCGGGGAGCTGTTTTTT; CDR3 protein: CSVSGGAGTGELFF
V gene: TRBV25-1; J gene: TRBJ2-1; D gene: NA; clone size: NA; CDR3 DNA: TGTGCCAGCAGTGACTGGGGTGAGCAGTTCTTC; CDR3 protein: CASSDWGEQFF
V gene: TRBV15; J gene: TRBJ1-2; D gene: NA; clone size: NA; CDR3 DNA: TGTGCCACCAGCAGAGACAGGGCCTATGGCTACACCTTC; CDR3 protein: CATSRDRAYGYTF
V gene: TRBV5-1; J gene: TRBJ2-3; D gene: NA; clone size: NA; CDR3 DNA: TGCGCCAGCAGCTTGGCATCCACGGGACCCACAGATACGCAGTATTTT; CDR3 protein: CASSLASTGPTDTQYF
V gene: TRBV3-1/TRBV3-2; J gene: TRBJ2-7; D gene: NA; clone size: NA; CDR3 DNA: TGTGCCAGCAGCCTCCTTTCCGAGCAGTACTTC; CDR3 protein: CASSLLSEQYF
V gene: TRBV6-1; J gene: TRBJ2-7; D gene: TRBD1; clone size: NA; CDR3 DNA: TGTGCCAGCAGTGAATGGGCCGGACAGGGAGCCTACGAGCAGTACTTC; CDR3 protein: CASSEWAGQGAYEQYF
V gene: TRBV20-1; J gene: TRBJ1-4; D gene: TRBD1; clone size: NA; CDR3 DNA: TGCAGTGCTAGTCAGCAGGGGGTCGGAAAACTGTTTTTT; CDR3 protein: CSASQQGVGKLFF
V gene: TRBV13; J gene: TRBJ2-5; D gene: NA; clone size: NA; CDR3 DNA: TGTGCCAGCAGCTCGGACCCTGGTAGAGAGACCCAGTACTTC; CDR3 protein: CASSSDPGRETQYF